The rows below give T cell receptor beta chains drawn from one sample of a study of blood T cell repertoires in COVID-19. The data were produced by immunoSEQ multiplex PCR, yet TCRdb's version contains in-frame clones alone and is incomplete. The table records 340,000 or so clones, around nine tenths of them present only once. Sequencing used peripheral blood. These TCRs come from a man aged 50 to 59 with active or convalescent COVID-19. Each CDR3 is given with its conserved first and last residue. The order of the fields is clone size, V gene, D gene, J gene, CDR3 DNA, CDR3 protein. A D gene is named only where the DNA matches it firmly. Only part of the rows carry a size: once, few, many, or a class if the clone is expanded.

>once|TRBV28|-|TRBJ1-4
TGTGCCAGCAGTTTAAGGGGTGAAAAACTGTTTTTT
CASSLRGEKLFF
>-|TRBV10-2|TRBD2|TRBJ2-2
TGCGCCAGCAGTGAGTCAATAGGACTAGGAGCCGGGGAGCTGTTTTTT
CASSESIGLGAGELFF
>-|TRBV7-2|TRBD2|TRBJ2-7
TGTGCCAGCAGCTGGACTAGCGGGGTCTACGAGCAGTACTTC
CASSWTSGVYEQYF
>-|TRBV7-8|TRBD2|TRBJ2-2
TGTGCCAGCAGCCCCTGGACTAGAGTCACCGGGGAGCTGTTTTTT
CASSPWTRVTGELFF
>once|TRBV5-1|-|TRBJ1-1
TGCGCCAGCAGCTTGGGCCCGGGGGGCGGCTTGAACACTGAAGCTTTCTTT
CASSLGPGGGLNTEAFF
>-|TRBV19|TRBD1|TRBJ2-1
TGTGCCAGTAGTATTGACAGGGGCTATTCCAATGAGCAGTTCTTC
CASSIDRGYSNEQFF
>once|TRBV6-1|-|TRBJ1-3
TGTGCCAGCAGTGAAGTGTCAGGGGATGGAAACACCATATATTTT
CASSEVSGDGNTIYF
>-|TRBV24-1|TRBD1|TRBJ1-2
TGTGCCACCAGTGATTGGACAGGGGGCTACACCTTC
CATSDWTGGYTF
>-|TRBV7-2|-|TRBJ2-7
TGTGCCAGCAGCTTAGCATGGAGGGATTCCCACGAGCAGTACTTC
CASSLAWRDSHEQYF
>-|TRBV27|-|TRBJ1-6
TGTGCCAGCAGTATACAGCTTGGTTCACCCCTCCACTTT
CASSIQLGSPLHF
>-|TRBV2|TRBD1|TRBJ1-5
TGTGCCAGCAGCTCACAGGGGTTTGGCAATCAGCCCCAGCATTTT
CASSSQGFGNQPQHF
>-|TRBV5-1|TRBD1|TRBJ1-2
TGCGCCAGCAGCTTTACGACAGGGGAGGATGGCTACACCTTC
CASSFTTGEDGYTF
>-|TRBV15|-|TRBJ1-2
TGTGCCACCAGCACATGGACGGGGGATGGCTACACCTTC
CATSTWTGDGYTF
>-|TRBV9|TRBD1|TRBJ2-7
TGTGCCAGCAGCGTAGGCGGGACAGGGACCTACGAGCAGTACTTC
CASSVGGTGTYEQYF
>-|TRBV9|TRBD2|TRBJ2-3
TGTGCCAGCAGCCCGGGACTAGTCAGCACAGATACGCAGTATTTT
CASSPGLVSTDTQYF
>-|TRBV9|TRBD2|TRBJ2-1
TGTGCCAGCAGCTTAGGGGGACTAGCGGGAGATGAGCAGTTCTTC
CASSLGGLAGDEQFF
>-|TRBV19|-|TRBJ1-2
TGTGCCAGTAGCCTCATCAGGGATCCCCCATTTGGCTACACCTTC
CASSLIRDPPFGYTF
>-|TRBV28|-|TRBJ1-2
TGTGCCAGCAGTTGGGGCACCAACTATGGCTACACCTTC
CASSWGTNYGYTF
>-|TRBV4-3|-|TRBJ2-4
TGCGCCAGCAGCCAAGACAGGGGGGTAGCCAAAAACATTCAGTACTTC
CASSQDRGVAKNIQYF
>-|TRBV5-1|-|TRBJ2-5
TGCGCCAGCAGCGAGCTGAGGCAAGAGACCCAGTACTTC
CASSELRQETQYF
>-|TRBV30|-|TRBJ2-5
TGTGCCTGGACAGGGCTGGAGACCCAGTACTTC
CAWTGLETQYF
>few|TRBV10-3|TRBD1|TRBJ1-4
TGTGCCATCAGTGAGCAAACAGGGGGCAAGGCTAATGAAAAACTGTTTTTT
CAISEQTGGKANEKLFF
>-|TRBV19|TRBD1|TRBJ1-1
TGTGCCAGTAGTATTTCTATGGGACAGGGGGGTAACACTGAAGCTTTCTTT
CASSISMGQGGNTEAFF
>once|TRBV29-1|-|TRBJ2-3
TGCAGCGTTGGAGGGGGGGCCGCTAGCACAGATACGCAGTATTTT
CSVGGGAASTDTQYF
>-|TRBV6-1|TRBD1|TRBJ1-6
TGTGCCAGCAGTGAAGTGGACAGGGCCAATAATTCACCCCTCCACTTT
CASSEVDRANNSPLHF
>-|TRBV5-1|-|TRBJ2-1
TGCGCCAGCAGCTTCGGGATTGGCAATGAGCAGTTCTTC
CASSFGIGNEQFF
>-|TRBV28|-|TRBJ1-4
TGTGCCAGCATTGGGGGCGCAACTAATGAAAAACTGTTTTTT
CASIGGATNEKLFF
>-|TRBV7-8|-|TRBJ2-7
TGTGCCAGCAGCTTAGCGCTCAGAACCTACGAGCAGTACTTC
CASSLALRTYEQYF
>-|TRBV28|TRBD1|TRBJ1-2
TGTGCCAGCAGTGGTCCGGGACAGGGGGCTGGCTACACCTTC
CASSGPGQGAGYTF
>-|TRBV18|-|TRBJ2-1
TGTGCCAGCTCGTTTGTCGACAGGACCTACCTCAATGAGCAGTTCTTC
CASSFVDRTYLNEQFF
>-|TRBV28|TRBD1|TRBJ2-5
TGTGCCAGCATAATCAGGGGGCAAGAGACCCAGTACTTC
CASIIRGQETQYF
>-|TRBV5-4|TRBD1|TRBJ1-6
TGTGCCAGCAGCTTGGGGTCGGGACAGGGGAATTCACCCCTCCACTTT
CASSLGSGQGNSPLHF
>-|TRBV7-9|TRBD1|TRBJ2-5
TGTGCCAGCAGCACGTGGACAGGTCGATTACAGACCCAGTACTTC
CASSTWTGRLQTQYF
>-|TRBV5-1|-|TRBJ1-1
TGCGCCAGCAGCTTGGTCCTAGCCCACACTGAAGCTTTCTTT
CASSLVLAHTEAFF
>-|TRBV29-1|-|TRBJ1-2
TGCAGCGTCTCGAACCGGGGTAATAATGGCTACACCTTC
CSVSNRGNNGYTF